Below, one T cell receptor beta chain is given with its context. This entry belongs to a study of blood T cell repertoires in COVID-19. Study context: Spain, Italy and the United States supplied samples that represented acute and convalescent COVID-19.

After removal of 3 bases from V and 2 bases from J, the junction contained 7 bases not matched to a gene. The CDR3 is 18 residues long. CDR1 and CDR2 (germline): SGHNT, YYREEE (reference sequence). As originally analysed: Reference gene primer amplification yielded estimated nucleated cell counts. Libraries were prepared by immunoSEQ multiplex PCR; TCRdb keeps only in-frame clonotypes and omits some of them. The V and J calls and clone size are taken from that table; D and trimming were inferred from the DNA. In the table there are around 180,000 clones, 65% to 85% of which are singletons. The chain links TRBV5-4 to TRBJ2-5, with 16 bases aligning to TRBD2. The receptor was derived from a man aged 60 to 75 with active or convalescent COVID-19. The sample was peripheral blood. The CDR3 bases are TGTGCCAGCAGCTCGGGACTAGCGGGAGGGCCACTGCAAGAGACCCAGTACTTC. The encoded protein is CASSSGLAGGPLQETQYF.